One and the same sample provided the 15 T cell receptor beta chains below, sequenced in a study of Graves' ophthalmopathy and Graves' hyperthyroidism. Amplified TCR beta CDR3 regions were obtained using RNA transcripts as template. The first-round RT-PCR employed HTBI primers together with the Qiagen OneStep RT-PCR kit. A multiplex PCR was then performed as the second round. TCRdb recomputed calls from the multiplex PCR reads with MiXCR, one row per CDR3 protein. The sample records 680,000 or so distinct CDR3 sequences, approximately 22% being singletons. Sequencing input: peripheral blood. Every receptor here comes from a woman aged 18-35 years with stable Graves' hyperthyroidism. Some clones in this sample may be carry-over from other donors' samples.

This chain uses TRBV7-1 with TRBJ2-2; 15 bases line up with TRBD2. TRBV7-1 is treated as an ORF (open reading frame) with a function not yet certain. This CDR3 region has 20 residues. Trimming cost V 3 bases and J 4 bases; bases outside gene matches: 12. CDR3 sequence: CASSSIKGLAGGRGTGELFF. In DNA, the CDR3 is TGTGCCAGCAGCTCCATAAAGGGACTAGCGGGGGGCCGCGGCACCGGGGAGCTGTTTTTT.

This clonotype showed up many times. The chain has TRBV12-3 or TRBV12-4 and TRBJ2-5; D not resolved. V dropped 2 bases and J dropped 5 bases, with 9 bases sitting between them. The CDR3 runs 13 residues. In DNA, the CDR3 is TGTGCCAGCAGTTTAAGGGCAGCCGAGACCCAGTACTTC. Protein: CASSLRAAETQYF.

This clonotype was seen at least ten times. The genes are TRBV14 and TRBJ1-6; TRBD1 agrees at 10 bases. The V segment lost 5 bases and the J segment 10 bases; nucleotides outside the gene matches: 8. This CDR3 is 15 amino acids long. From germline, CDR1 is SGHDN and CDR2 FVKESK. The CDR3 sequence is CASSLRQGAKSPLHF. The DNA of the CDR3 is TGTGCCAGCAGCTTAAGACAGGGGGCGAAGTCACCCCTCCACTTT.

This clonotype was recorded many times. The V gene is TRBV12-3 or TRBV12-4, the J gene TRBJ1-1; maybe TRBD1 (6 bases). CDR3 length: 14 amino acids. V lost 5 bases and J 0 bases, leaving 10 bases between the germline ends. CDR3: CASSLRTVNTEAFF. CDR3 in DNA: TGTGCCAGCAGTCTACGGACAGTGAACACTGAAGCTTTCTTT.

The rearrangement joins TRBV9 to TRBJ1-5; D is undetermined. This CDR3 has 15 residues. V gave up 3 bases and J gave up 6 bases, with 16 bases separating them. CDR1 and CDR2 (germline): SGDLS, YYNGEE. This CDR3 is CASSAQAGVGQPQHF. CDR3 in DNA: TGTGCCAGCAGCGCCCAGGCCGGGGTCGGTCAGCCCCAGCATTTT.

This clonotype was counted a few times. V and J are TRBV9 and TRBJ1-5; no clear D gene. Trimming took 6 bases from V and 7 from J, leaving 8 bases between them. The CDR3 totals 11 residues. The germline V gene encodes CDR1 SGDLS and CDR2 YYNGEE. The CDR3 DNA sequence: TGTGCCAGCAAAGAGGCGCAGCCCCAGCATTTT. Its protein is CASKEAQPQHF.

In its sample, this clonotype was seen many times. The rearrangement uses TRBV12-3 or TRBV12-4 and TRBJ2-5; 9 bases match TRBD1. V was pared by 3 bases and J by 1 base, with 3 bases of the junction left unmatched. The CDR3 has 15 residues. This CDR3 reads CASSFEDRGQETQYF. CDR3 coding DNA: TGTGCCAGCAGTTTTGAGGACAGGGGCCAAGAGACCCAGTACTTC.

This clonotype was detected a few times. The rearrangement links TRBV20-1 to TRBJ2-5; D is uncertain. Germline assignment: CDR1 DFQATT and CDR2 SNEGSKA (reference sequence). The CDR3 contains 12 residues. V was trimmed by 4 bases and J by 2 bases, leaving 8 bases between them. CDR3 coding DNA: TGCAGTGCTATGGAAATACAAGAGACCCAGTACTTC. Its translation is CSAMEIQETQYF.

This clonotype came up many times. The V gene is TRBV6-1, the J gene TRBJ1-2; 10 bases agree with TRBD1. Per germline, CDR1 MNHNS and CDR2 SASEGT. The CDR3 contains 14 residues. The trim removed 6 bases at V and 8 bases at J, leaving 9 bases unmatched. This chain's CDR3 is CASSLGQGVFGYTF. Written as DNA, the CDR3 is TGTGCCAGCAGCCTAGGACAGGGGGTGTTCGGCTACACCTTC.

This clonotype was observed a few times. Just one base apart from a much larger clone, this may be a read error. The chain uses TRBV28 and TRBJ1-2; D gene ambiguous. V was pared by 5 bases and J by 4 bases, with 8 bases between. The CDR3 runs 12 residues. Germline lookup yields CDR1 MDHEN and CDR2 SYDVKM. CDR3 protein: CASSKGFYGYTF. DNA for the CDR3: TGTGCCAGCAGTAAAGGGTTCTATGGCTACACCTTC.

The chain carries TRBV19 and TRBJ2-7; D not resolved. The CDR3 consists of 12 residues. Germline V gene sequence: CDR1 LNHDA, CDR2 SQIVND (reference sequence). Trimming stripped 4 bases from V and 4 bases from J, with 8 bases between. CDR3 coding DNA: TGTGCCAGTAGTAAGTCCGGGTACGAGCAGTACTTC. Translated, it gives CASSKSGYEQYF.

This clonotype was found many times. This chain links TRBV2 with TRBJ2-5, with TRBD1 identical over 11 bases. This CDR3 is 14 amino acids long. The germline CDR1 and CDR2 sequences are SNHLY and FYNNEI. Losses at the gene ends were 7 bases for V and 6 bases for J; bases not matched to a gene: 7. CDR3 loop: CASIGQGAVKTQYF. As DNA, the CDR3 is TGTGCCAGCATTGGACAGGGGGCGGTGAAGACCCAGTACTTC.

The CDR3 DNA reads as TGCAGCGTTGATGGTTACTACAATGAGCAGTTCTTC. It encodes CSVDGYYNEQFF. This chain uses TRBV29-1 with TRBJ2-1; D is uncertain. V was trimmed by 3 bases and J by 3 bases, leaving 6 bases between them. CDR3 length: 12 amino acids. Germline V lookup: CDR1 SQVTM, CDR2 ANQGSEA.

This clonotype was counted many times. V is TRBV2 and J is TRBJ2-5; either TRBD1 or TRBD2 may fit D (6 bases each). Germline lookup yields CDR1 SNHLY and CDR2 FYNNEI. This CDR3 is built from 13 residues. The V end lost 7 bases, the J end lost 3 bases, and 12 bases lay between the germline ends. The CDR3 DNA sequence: TGTGCCAGCAACGACAGGAGGGAAGAGACCCAGTACTTC. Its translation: CASNDRREETQYF.

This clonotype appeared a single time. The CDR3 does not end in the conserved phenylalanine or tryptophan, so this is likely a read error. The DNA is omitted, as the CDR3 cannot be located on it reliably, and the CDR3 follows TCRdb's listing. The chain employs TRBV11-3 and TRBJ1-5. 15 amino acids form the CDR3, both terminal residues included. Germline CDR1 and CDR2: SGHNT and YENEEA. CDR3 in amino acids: CASSLDSYSNQPQQL.